This section outlines one T cell receptor (beta chain) sequence together with its context. This sample was included in a study of OX40 agonist ivuxolimab in advanced cancers. The assay was immunoSEQ multiplex PCR, and TCRdb's table has in-frame clones only and misses some. There are approximately 82,000 clones in the sample; roughly 86% occur only once, and just under 25% lies in the top ten. The length of the CDR3 is 14 residues. Germline loops: CDR1 LNHDA, CDR2 SQIVND (reference sequence). The junction had 7 bases not matched to a gene; V was cut back by 6 bases and J by 2 bases. This TCR was sampled from an adult with an advanced solid tumor such as melanoma, head and neck, liver or kidney cancer. The sample consisted of CD4+ or CD8+ T cells sorted from blood, taken in a trial of the OX40 agonist ivuxolimab. The J gene is TRBJ2-7, the V gene TRBV19, with TRBD2 identical over 7 bases. The CDR3 DNA reads as TGTGCCAGTAGGGCAGGGAGGGCTACCTACGAGCAGTACTTC. Encoded protein: CASRAGRATYEQYF.